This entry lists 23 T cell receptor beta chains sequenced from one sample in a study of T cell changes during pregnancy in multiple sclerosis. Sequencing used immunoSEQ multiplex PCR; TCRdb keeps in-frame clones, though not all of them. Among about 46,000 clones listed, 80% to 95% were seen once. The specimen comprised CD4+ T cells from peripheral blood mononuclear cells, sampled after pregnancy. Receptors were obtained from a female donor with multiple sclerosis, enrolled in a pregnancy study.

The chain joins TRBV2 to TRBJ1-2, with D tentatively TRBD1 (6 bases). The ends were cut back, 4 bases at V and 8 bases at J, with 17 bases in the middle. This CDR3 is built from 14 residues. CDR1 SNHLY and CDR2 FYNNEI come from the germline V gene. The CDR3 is CASSGLTGLRGYTF. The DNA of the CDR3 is TGTGCCAGCAGTGGCCTAACAGGGCTGAGGGGCTACACCTTC.

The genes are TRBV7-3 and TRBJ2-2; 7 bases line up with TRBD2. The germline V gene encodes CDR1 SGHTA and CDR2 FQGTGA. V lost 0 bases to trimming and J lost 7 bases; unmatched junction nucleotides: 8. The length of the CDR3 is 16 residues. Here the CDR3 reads CASSLTSGLIGGELFF. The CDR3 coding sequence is TGTGCCAGCAGCTTAACGTCGGGACTAATCGGCGGGGAGCTGTTTTTT.

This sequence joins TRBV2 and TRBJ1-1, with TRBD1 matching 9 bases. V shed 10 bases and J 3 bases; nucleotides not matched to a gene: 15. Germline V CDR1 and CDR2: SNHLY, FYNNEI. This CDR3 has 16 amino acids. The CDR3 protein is CATNGGTGGKYTEAFF. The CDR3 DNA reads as TGTGCCACCAATGGAGGAACAGGGGGCAAGTACACTGAAGCTTTCTTT.

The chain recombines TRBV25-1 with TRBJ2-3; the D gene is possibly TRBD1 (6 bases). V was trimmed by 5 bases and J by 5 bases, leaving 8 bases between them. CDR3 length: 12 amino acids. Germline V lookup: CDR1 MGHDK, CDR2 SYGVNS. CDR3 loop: CASSSTGDTQYF. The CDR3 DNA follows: TGTGCCAGCAGTTCGACAGGAGATACGCAGTATTTT. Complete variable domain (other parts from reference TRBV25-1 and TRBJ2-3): EADIYQTPRYLVIGTGKKITLECSQTMGHDKMYWYQQDPGMELHLIHYSYGVNSTEKGDLSSESTVSRIRTEHFPLTLESARPSHTSQYLCASSSTGDTQYFGPGTRLTVL.

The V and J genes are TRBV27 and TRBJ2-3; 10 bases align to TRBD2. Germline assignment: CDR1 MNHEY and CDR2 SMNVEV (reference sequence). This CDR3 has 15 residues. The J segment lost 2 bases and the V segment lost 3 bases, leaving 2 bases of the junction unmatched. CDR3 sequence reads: CASSFSGRITDTQYF. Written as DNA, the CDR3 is TGTGCCAGCAGTTTTAGCGGGAGGATCACAGATACGCAGTATTTT.

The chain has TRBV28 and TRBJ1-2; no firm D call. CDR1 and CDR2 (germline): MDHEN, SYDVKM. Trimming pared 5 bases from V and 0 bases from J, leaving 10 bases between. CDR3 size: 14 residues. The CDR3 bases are TGTGCCAGCAGTCCGCCCAGGTCTAACTATGGCTACACCTTC. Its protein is CASSPPRSNYGYTF.

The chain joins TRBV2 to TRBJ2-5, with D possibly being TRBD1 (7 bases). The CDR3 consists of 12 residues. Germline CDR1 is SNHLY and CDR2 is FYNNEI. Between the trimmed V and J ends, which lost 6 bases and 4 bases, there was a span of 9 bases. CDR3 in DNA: TGTGCCAGCAGGCAGGGGGGAGAGACCCAGTACTTC. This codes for CASRQGGETQYF.

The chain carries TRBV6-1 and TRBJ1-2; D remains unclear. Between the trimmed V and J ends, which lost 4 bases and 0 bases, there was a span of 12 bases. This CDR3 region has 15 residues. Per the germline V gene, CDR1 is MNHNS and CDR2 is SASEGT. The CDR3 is CASSAGGSSNYGYTF. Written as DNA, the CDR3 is TGTGCCAGCAGTGCCGGAGGGAGCTCTAACTATGGCTACACCTTC.

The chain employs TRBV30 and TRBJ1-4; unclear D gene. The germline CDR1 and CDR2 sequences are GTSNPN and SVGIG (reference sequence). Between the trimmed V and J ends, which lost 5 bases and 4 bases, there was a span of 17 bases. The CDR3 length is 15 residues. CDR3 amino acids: CAWALGIGDNEKLFF. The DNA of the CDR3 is TGTGCCTGGGCGTTAGGTATCGGGGATAATGAAAAACTGTTTTTT.

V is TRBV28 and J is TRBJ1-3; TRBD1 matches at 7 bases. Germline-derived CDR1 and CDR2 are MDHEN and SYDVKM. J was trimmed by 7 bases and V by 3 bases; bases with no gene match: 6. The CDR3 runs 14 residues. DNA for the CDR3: TGTGCCAGCAGTTTCCCCCGGGACAGCAACACCATATATTTT. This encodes CASSFPRDSNTIYF.

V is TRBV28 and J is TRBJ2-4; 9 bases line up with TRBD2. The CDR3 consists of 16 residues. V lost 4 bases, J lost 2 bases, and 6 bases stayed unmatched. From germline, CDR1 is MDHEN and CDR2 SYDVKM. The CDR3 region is CASSSTSGRPKNIQYF. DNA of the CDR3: TGTGCCAGCAGTTCTACTAGCGGGCGACCCAAAAACATTCAGTACTTC.

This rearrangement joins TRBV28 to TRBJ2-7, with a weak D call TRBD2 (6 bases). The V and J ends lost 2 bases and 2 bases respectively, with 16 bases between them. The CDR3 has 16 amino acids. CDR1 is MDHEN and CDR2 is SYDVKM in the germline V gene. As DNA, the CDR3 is TGTGCCAGCAGTTTAAATCGGTGGCGGGAAACCTACGAGCAGTACTTC. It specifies CASSLNRWRETYEQYF. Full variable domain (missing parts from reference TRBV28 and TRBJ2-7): DVKVTQSSRYLVKRTGEKVFLECVQDMDHENMFWYRQDPGLGLRLIYFSYDVKMKEKGDIPEGYSVSREKKERFSLILESASTNQTSMYLCASSLNRWRETYEQYFGPGTRLTVT.

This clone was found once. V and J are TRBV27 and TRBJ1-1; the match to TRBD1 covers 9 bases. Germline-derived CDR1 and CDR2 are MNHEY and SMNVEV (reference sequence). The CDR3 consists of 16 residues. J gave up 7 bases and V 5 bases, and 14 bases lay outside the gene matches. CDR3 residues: CASSLSIRDRVNEAFF. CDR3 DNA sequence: TGTGCCAGCAGTCTAAGCATCCGGGACAGGGTCAATGAAGCTTTCTTT.

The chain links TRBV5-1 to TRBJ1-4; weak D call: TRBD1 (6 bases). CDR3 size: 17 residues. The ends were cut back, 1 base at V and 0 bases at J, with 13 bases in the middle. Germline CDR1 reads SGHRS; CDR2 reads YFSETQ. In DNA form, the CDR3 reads TGCGCCAGCAGCTTGCAGGGGAGAATCGCAACTAATGAAAAACTGTTTTTT. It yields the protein CASSLQGRIATNEKLFF.

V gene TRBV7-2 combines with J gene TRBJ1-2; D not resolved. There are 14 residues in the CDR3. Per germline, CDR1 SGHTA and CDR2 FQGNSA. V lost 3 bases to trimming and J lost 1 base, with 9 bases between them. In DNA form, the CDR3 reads TGTGCCAGCAGCTTCGCAGATCGTAACTATGGCTACACCTTC. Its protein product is CASSFADRNYGYTF.

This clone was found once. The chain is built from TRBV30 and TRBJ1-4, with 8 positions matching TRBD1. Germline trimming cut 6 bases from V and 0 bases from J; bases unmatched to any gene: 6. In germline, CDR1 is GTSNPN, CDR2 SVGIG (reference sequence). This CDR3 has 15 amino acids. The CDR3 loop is CACLRQGSTNEKLFF. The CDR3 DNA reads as TGTGCCTGCTTACGACAGGGGTCAACTAATGAAAAACTGTTTTTT.

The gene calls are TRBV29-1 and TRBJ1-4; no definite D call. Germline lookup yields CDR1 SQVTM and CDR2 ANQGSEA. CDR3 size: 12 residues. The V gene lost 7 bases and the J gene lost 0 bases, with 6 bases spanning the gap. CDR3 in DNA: TGCAGCGCCCGGGCAACTAATGAAAAACTGTTTTTT. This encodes CSARATNEKLFF.

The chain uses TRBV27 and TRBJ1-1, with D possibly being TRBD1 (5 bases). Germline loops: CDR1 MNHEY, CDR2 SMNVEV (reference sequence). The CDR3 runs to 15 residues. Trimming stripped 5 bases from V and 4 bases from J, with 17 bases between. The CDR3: CASSPRGSVSTEAFF. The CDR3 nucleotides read TGTGCCAGCAGTCCCCGGGGGAGCGTGAGCACTGAAGCTTTCTTT.

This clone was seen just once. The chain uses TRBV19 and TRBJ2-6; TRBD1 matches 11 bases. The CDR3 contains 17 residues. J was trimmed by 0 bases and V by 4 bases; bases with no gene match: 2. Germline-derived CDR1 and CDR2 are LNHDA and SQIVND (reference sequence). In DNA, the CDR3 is TGTGCCAGTAGTAGGACAGGGGGCCCCTCTGGGGCCAACGTCCTGACTTTC. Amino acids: CASSRTGGPSGANVLTF.

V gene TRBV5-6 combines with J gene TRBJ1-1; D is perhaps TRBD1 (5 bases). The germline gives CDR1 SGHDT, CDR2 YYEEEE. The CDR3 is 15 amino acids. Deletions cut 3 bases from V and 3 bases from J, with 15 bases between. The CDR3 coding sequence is TGTGCCAGCAGCTCTCCGGGGAGGGGTTACACTGAAGCTTTCTTT. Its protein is CASSSPGRGYTEAFF.

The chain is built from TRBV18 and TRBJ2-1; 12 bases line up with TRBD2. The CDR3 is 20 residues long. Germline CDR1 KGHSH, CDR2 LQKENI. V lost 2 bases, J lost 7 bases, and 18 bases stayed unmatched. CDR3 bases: TGTGCCAGCTCACCAAGGTCTCTAGCGGGAGGGCAGAAAGTTTTGAATGAGCAGTTCTTC. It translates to CASSPRSLAGGQKVLNEQFF.

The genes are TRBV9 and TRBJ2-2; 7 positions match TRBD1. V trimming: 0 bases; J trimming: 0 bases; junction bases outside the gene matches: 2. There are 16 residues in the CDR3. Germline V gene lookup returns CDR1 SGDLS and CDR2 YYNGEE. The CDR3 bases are TGTGCCAGCAGCGTAGGTCAGGGGGCGAACACCGGGGAGCTGTTTTTT. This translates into CASSVGQGANTGELFF.

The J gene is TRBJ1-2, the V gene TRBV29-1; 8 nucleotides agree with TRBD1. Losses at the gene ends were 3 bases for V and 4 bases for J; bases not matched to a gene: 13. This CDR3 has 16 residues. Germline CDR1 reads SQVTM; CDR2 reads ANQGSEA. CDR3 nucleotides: TGCAGCGTTGATGGGACAGGAACCCCAATAAGCTATGGCTACACCTTC. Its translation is CSVDGTGTPISYGYTF. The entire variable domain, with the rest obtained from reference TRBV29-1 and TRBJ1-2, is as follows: SAVISQKPSRDICQRGTSLTIQCQVDSQVTMMFWYRQQPGQSLTLIATANQGSEATYESGFVIDKFPISRPNLTFSTLTVSNMSPEDSSIYLCSVDGTGTPISYGYTFGSGTRLTVV.